These 32 T cell receptor beta chains were all obtained from the same sample, sequenced in a study of identical twins. MiXCR, run by TCRdb on the 5' RACE reads, gives a single entry per CDR3 protein. The sample shows 700,000 or so distinct CDR3 sequences, around 20% of them seen only once. These data were also filed under a second study, of T cells expressing NK-cell markers.

Sequencing was carried out using PBMCs. These receptors originate from a woman under 30 in good health.

Written as DNA, the CDR3 is TGTGCCAGCAGTTTGGGGGGGAACAAGTACTTC. Its translation is CASSLGGNKYF. The chain is built from TRBV12-3 or TRBV12-4 and TRBJ2-5; 7 nucleotides line up with TRBD2. Trimming cost V 3 bases and J 12 bases; bases outside gene matches: 4. This CDR3 has 11 residues.

In this sample, this clonotype turned up many times. The genes are TRBV20-1 and TRBJ2-2, with TRBD2 matching 7 bases. CDR1 and CDR2 (germline): DFQATT, SNEGSKA (reference sequence). With 0 bases clipped from V and 5 bases from J, the junction kept 6 bases outside the gene matches. The CDR3 sequence is 15 residues long. The CDR3 is CSARDGGRGTGELFF. The DNA for the CDR3 is TGCAGTGCTAGAGATGGAGGGAGGGGTACCGGGGAGCTGTTTTTT.

This chain connects TRBV20-1 to TRBJ2-7; TRBD1 agrees at 7 bases. The CDR3 covers 13 residues. The V gene end was trimmed by 5 bases and the J gene end by 0 bases; junction bases not matched to a gene: 4. From germline, CDR1 is DFQATT and CDR2 SNEGSKA (reference sequence). Here the CDR3 DNA reads TGCAGTGCTCCGGGACAGAGCTCCTACGAGCAGTACTTC. This encodes CSAPGQSSYEQYF.

The chain links TRBV20-1 to TRBJ2-7; 9 positions agree with TRBD1. CDR3 length: 15 amino acids. CDR1 and CDR2 from the germline V gene are DFQATT and SNEGSKA (reference sequence). V shed 7 bases, J shed 3 bases, and the junction held 13 bases outside the gene matches. As DNA, the CDR3 is TGCAGTGGTTCTAGTGTGGGACAGGGTCACTACGAGCAGTACTTC. As protein: CSGSSVGQGHYEQYF.

This clonotype was seen at least ten times. This chain joins TRBV7-9 and TRBJ1-4; TRBD1 agrees at 11 bases. Germline V gene sequence: CDR1 SEHNR, CDR2 FQNEAQ (reference sequence). V was clipped by 8 bases and J by 7 bases; unmatched bases: 9. This CDR3 is built from 15 residues. CDR3 sequence reads: CASVTPGQGVEKLFF. CDR3 nucleotides: TGTGCCAGCGTCACTCCGGGACAGGGGGTTGAAAAACTGTTTTTT.

V gene TRBV20-1 combines with J gene TRBJ1-1; possibly TRBD1 for D (5 bases). The germline gives CDR1 DFQATT, CDR2 SNEGSKA (reference sequence). V was trimmed by 2 bases and J by 6 bases, leaving 10 bases between them. CDR3 length equals 12 residues. CDR3 sequence reads: CSARRGNAEAFF. CDR3 DNA: TGCAGTGCTAGAAGGGGTAACGCTGAAGCTTTCTTT.

CDR3 nucleotide sequence: TGCAGCGTTGAAGACCGAGGACAGGGGATCTACGAGCAGTACTTC. Translating it yields CSVEDRGQGIYEQYF. The chain recombines TRBV29-1 with TRBJ2-7; 9 nucleotides align to TRBD1. The germline V gene has CDR1 SQVTM and CDR2 ANQGSEA. V gave up 0 bases and J gave up 3 bases; unmatched junction bases: 6. The CDR3 is made up of 15 amino acids.

The table lists this clonotype with many counts. The chain recombines TRBV10-1 with TRBJ2-3; 7 bases agree with TRBD2. CDR3 length: 13 amino acids. Germline V gene sequence: CDR1 WNHNN, CDR2 SYGVQD (reference sequence). V lost 4 bases and J lost 2; bases outside the gene matches: 0. DNA for the CDR3: TGCGCCAGCAGTGGACTAGCCACAGATACGCAGTATTTT. Translating gives CASSGLATDTQYF.

This chain connects TRBV2 to TRBJ2-3; D possibly corresponds to TRBD1 (5 bases). V was pared by 6 bases and J by 4 bases, with 17 bases between. CDR3 length: 15 residues. CDR1 and CDR2 (germline): SNHLY, FYNNEI. This chain's CDR3 is CASRDLAGRADTQYF. CDR3 coding DNA: TGTGCCAGCAGGGACCTTGCCGGCAGGGCAGATACGCAGTATTTT.

This clonotype was observed a few times. V gene TRBV6-1 combines with J gene TRBJ2-1; TRBD2 matches at 11 bases. This CDR3 region has 15 residues. V trimming: 4 bases; J trimming: 6 bases; junction bases outside the gene matches: 5. Germline V gene lookup returns CDR1 MNHNS and CDR2 SASEGT. The CDR3 DNA is TGTGCCAGCAGTGCACCTCTAGCGGGGGGCAATGAGCAGTTCTTC. Amino acids: CASSAPLAGGNEQFF.

This clonotype has just a few counts. The chain is built from TRBV20-1 and TRBJ2-1; TRBD2 matches 7 bases. CDR1 is DFQATT and CDR2 is SNEGSKA in the germline V gene (reference sequence). The CDR3 sequence is 16 residues long. The J segment lost 3 bases and the V segment lost 2 bases, leaving 10 bases of the junction unmatched. CDR3 sequence (DNA): TGCAGTGCTAGATCAGCGGCGGGGGTGCTCTACAATGAGCAGTTCTTC. It translates to CSARSAAGVLYNEQFF.

This clonotype was counted between two and nine times. V and J are TRBV27 and TRBJ2-3, with D maybe TRBD1 (5 bases). This CDR3 comprises 15 residues. The V gene's germline CDR1 is MNHEY and CDR2 SMNVEV (reference sequence). The V end was cut by 5 bases, the J end by 5 bases, with 17 bases between. CDR3 DNA: TGTGCCAGCAGTCCCGTCGCAGGGTGGGAAGATACGCAGTATTTT. Its protein product is CASSPVAGWEDTQYF.

The sample holds a few counts of this clonotype. The chain links TRBV29-1 to TRBJ2-7; D uncertain. V was shortened by 5 bases and J by 3 bases, with 14 bases between the two germline ends. This CDR3 region has 13 residues. Germline loops: CDR1 SQVTM, CDR2 ANQGSEA. CDR3 loop: CSVRVHMNYEQYF. The CDR3 DNA follows: TGCAGCGTTCGGGTTCACATGAACTACGAGCAGTACTTC.

The chain carries TRBV5-1 and TRBJ1-5; D gene ambiguous. The CDR3 is 13 amino acids. Looked up from germline, CDR1 is SGHRS and CDR2 is YFSETQ. Between the trimmed V and J ends, which lost 0 bases and 7 bases, there was a span of 8 bases. The CDR3 DNA reads TGCGCCAGCAGCTTGGCCACCGGACAGCCCCAGCATTTT. It is translated as CASSLATGQPQHF.

This clonotype showed up many times. This chain uses TRBV5-1 with TRBJ2-1, with TRBD1 as a possible D gene (6 bases). The ends were cut back, 1 base at V and 10 bases at J, with 9 bases in the middle. Germline V CDR1 and CDR2: SGHRS, YFSETQ. The length of the CDR3 is 12 residues. The CDR3 DNA reads as TGCGCCAGCAGCTTGCAGGGGCGAGAGCAGTTCTTC. Its translation is CASSLQGREQFF. The full variable domain, rest sourced from reference TRBV5-1 and TRBJ2-1, is KAGVTQTPRYLIKTRGQQVTLSCSPISGHRSVSWYQQTPGQGLQFLFEYFSETQRNKGNFPGRFSGRQFSNSRSEMNVSTLELGDSALYLCASSLQGREQFFGPGTRLTVL.

This chain links TRBV20-1 with TRBJ2-7, with a tentative D call TRBD2 (6 bases). This CDR3 contains 15 residues. Germline CDR1 and CDR2: DFQATT and SNEGSKA (reference sequence). V dropped 5 bases and J dropped 0 bases, with 17 bases sitting between them. Here the CDR3 reads CSALSTGVSSYEQYF. CDR3 DNA: TGCAGTGCTCTCTCTACGGGGGTAAGCTCCTACGAGCAGTACTTC.

This clonotype was picked up a small number of times. In nucleotides, the CDR3 is TGTGCCAGCAGCGTGACGGTTACGTCCTCTGGGGCCAACGTCCTGACTTTC. The encoded protein is CASSVTVTSSGANVLTF. The chain joins TRBV9 to TRBJ2-6; D is unclear. The CDR3 covers 17 residues. Germline CDR1 SGDLS, CDR2 YYNGEE. V was trimmed by 2 bases and J by 0 bases, leaving 12 bases between them.

J is TRBJ2-3 and V is TRBV20-1; 11 positions agree with TRBD2. There are 18 residues in the CDR3. V lost 3 bases and J lost 3; bases outside the gene matches: 14. Germline V gene data show CDR1 as DFQATT and CDR2 as SNEGSKA (reference sequence). CDR3 protein: CSASRPGTSGLPTDTQYF. In nucleotides, the CDR3 is TGCAGTGCTAGCCGGCCCGGGACTAGCGGCCTACCTACAGATACGCAGTATTTT.

This clonotype was counted a few times. The V call is TRBV5-5, the J call TRBJ2-3; 9 bases agree with TRBD2. CDR3 length equals 17 residues. The V segment lost 4 bases and the J segment 0 bases; nucleotides outside the gene matches: 9. Germline CDR1 SGHKS, CDR2 YYEKEE (reference sequence). CDR3 nucleotides: TGTGCCAGCAGCCCCCGCCTAGCGGGAAGGAGCACAGATACGCAGTATTTT. Translating gives CASSPRLAGRSTDTQYF.

The chain employs TRBV12-3 or TRBV12-4 and TRBJ1-2; D not certain. This CDR3 has 12 residues. Trimming shortened V by 6 bases and J by 9 bases, and 14 bases separated the two germline ends. The CDR3 DNA is TGTGCCAGCAGCCGCCGGGGTGGTCGCTACACCTTC. Encoded protein: CASSRRGGRYTF.

This clonotype was detected a few times. The chain recombines TRBV6-1 with TRBJ1-3; 7 bases match TRBD1. Trimming at V came to 6 bases and at J to 0 bases, leaving 5 bases not matched to a gene. CDR3 length: 15 residues. Germline CDR1 reads MNHNS; CDR2 reads SASEGT. CDR3: CASRTGLSSGNTIYF. The CDR3 nucleotides read TGTGCCAGCAGGACAGGGTTATCCTCTGGAAACACCATATATTTT.

This clonotype was counted a few times. This chain uses TRBV7-8 with TRBJ2-3, with a possible D match to TRBD2 (6 bases). Trimming left V 5 bases short and J 0 bases short, with 12 bases between. This CDR3 is built from 15 residues. Germline lookup yields CDR1 SGHVS and CDR2 FQNEAQ. The CDR3 DNA reads TGTGCCAGCAGCGCGGCGGGGTTCAGCACAGATACGCAGTATTTT. Its translation: CASSAAGFSTDTQYF.

In this sample, this clonotype turned up many times. The rearrangement links TRBV6-1 to TRBJ2-3; D unresolved. Germline CDR1 and CDR2: MNHNS and SASEGT. CDR3 size: 14 residues. V was clipped by 6 bases and J by 0 bases, with 10 bases between them. The CDR3 sequence: CASRNPGSTDTQYF. In DNA, the CDR3 is TGTGCCAGCAGAAATCCTGGGAGCACAGATACGCAGTATTTT.

The chain carries TRBV25-1 and TRBJ1-1; D gene ambiguous. The V gene's germline CDR1 is MGHDK and CDR2 SYGVNS. V was trimmed by 2 bases and J by 7 bases, leaving 14 bases between them. The CDR3 extends over 14 amino acids. The CDR3 region is CASSELVDGVEAFF. The CDR3 bases are TGTGCCAGCAGTGAACTTGTGGACGGGGTTGAAGCTTTCTTT.

This chain uses TRBV5-1 with TRBJ2-3, with unresolved D. V shed 4 bases and J shed 2 bases, with 14 bases lying between them. The CDR3 consists of 15 residues. The germline CDR1 and CDR2 sequences are SGHRS and YFSETQ. CDR3 coding DNA: TGCGCCAGCAGCCGTCGGAGAACTTACACAGATACGCAGTATTTT. This sequence encodes CASSRRRTYTDTQYF.

The rearrangement links TRBV9 to TRBJ2-2, with D perhaps TRBD2 (5 bases). CDR1 is SGDLS and CDR2 is YYNGEE in the germline V gene. The length of the CDR3 is 12 residues. V lost 3 bases and J 8 bases, leaving 8 bases between the germline ends. The CDR3 coding sequence is TGTGCCAGCAGCGCCTCGGGAGGGGAGCTGTTTTTT. Its protein is CASSASGGELFF.

There are a few counts of this clonotype. The CDR3 region has the DNA TGCGCCAGCAGCTTGGCCAGCGGGAGGTCCTACAATGAGCAGTTCTTC. Translation: CASSLASGRSYNEQFF. This chain connects TRBV5-1 to TRBJ2-1, with 9 bases fitting TRBD2. The CDR3 length is 16 residues. Looked up from germline, CDR1 is SGHRS and CDR2 is YFSETQ. Trimming took 0 bases from V and 1 from J; bases not matched to a gene: 2. Using reference TRBV5-1 and TRBJ2-1 for the parts outside the CDR3, the full variable domain is KAGVTQTPRYLIKTRGQQVTLSCSPISGHRSVSWYQQTPGQGLQFLFEYFSETQRNKGNFPGRFSGRQFSNSRSEMNVSTLELGDSALYLCASSLASGRSYNEQFFGPGTRLTVL.

The chain is built from TRBV20-1 and TRBJ2-3; 14 bases agree with TRBD2. The CDR3 is made up of 19 amino acids. From germline, CDR1 is DFQATT and CDR2 SNEGSKA (reference sequence). V lost 1 base to trimming and J lost 1 base; unmatched junction nucleotides: 10. As DNA, the CDR3 is TGCAGTGCTAGAGGGCCCGGGACTAGCGGGAGTTCGCGCACAGATACGCAGTATTTT. Its translation is CSARGPGTSGSSRTDTQYF.

The sample holds a few counts of this clonotype. This CDR3 reads CASRSQGNTGELFF. The CDR3 DNA sequence: TGTGCCAGCAGATCACAGGGGAACACCGGGGAGCTGTTTTTT. The chain is built from TRBV12-3 or TRBV12-4 and TRBJ2-2; a weak D match, TRBD1 (6 bases). CDR3 size: 14 residues. Trimming shortened V by 6 bases and J by 1 base, and 9 bases separated the two germline ends.

The chain is built from TRBV25-1 and TRBJ1-2; D call uncertain. This CDR3 is 13 amino acids long. Trimming left V 2 bases short and J 8 bases short, with 12 bases between. Germline lookup yields CDR1 MGHDK and CDR2 SYGVNS. The CDR3 DNA reads as TGTGCCAGCAGTGAAGATCACACGCGGGGCTACACCTTC. It specifies CASSEDHTRGYTF.

This clonotype showed up just a few times. The CDR3 sequence is CATSREPPGALSTDTQYF. The CDR3 nucleotides are TGTGCCACCAGCAGAGAGCCCCCTGGCGCCCTTAGCACAGATACGCAGTATTTT. The chain couples TRBV15 to TRBJ2-3; no firm D call. CDR1 and CDR2 from the germline V gene are LNHNV and YYDKDF (reference sequence). Trimming cost V 0 bases and J 0 bases, with 16 bases left between them. The CDR3 length is 18 residues.

The CDR3 reads CSASPTSRTNTEAFF. Here the CDR3 DNA reads TGCAGTGCTTCCCCTACGAGTAGGACGAACACTGAAGCTTTCTTT. This chain connects TRBV20-1 to TRBJ1-1, with D uncertain. Trimming removed 5 bases from V and 1 base from J, with 17 bases in between. Per the germline V gene, CDR1 is DFQATT and CDR2 is SNEGSKA (reference sequence). This CDR3 region has 15 residues.